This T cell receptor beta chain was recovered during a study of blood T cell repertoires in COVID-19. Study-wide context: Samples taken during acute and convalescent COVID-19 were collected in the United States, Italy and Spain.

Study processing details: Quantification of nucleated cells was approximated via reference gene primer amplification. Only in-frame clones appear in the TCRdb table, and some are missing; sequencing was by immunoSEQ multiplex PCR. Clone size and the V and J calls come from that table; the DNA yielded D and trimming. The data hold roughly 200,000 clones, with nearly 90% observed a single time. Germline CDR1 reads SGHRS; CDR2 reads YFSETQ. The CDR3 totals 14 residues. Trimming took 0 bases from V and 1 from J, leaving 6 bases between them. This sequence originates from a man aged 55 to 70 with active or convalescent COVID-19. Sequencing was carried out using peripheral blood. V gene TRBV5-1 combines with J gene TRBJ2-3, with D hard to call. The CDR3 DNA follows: TGCGCCAGCAGCTTGGTGTTCGGCACAGATACGCAGTATTTT. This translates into CASSLVFGTDTQYF.